The rows below give T cell receptor beta chains drawn from one sample of a study of technical replicates of blood from a few donors. Assay used: immunoSEQ multiplex PCR; TCRdb lists only in-frame clones, some missing. The table includes tens of thousands of clones, about 90% detected once. The specimen was PBMCs. The receptors here all came from a human donor in good health. Some clones in this sample may be carry-over from other donors' samples. Each CDR3 is given with its conserved first and last residue. D genes are given only for firm matches. Some rows mark clone size as missing; the rest say once, few, many or name a class of expanded clone.

j_gene,len,d_gene,abundance,v_gene,CDR3nt,CDR3aa
TRBJ1-6,16,-,few,TRBV30,TGTGCCTGGACCCCCGTTTATGGGCGGGATAATTCACCCCTCCACTTT,CAWTPVYGRDNSPLHF
TRBJ2-1,14,-,-,TRBV29-1,TGCAGCGGGGGCTCGGGGGACGCCTACAATGAGCAGTTCTTC,CSGGSGDAYNEQFF
TRBJ2-2,19,TRBD2,-,TRBV4-1,TGCGCCAGCAGCCAAGATCTGGGGCTAGCGGGGGGGCCCTCCGGGGAGCTGTTTTTT,CASSQDLGLAGGPSGELFF
TRBJ2-3,16,TRBD2,-,TRBV7-6,TGTGCCAGCAGCTTAGAGGCTAGCGGCCCCACAGATACGCAGTATTTT,CASSLEASGPTDTQYF
TRBJ2-7,14,-,-,TRBV5-6,TGTGCCAGCAGCACCGGCCTCGAGGCTAGTGAGCAGTACTTC,CASSTGLEASEQYF
TRBJ2-1,17,TRBD2,-,TRBV9,TGTGCCAGCAGCGTAGGAGGGAGCGGGAGGGGATACAATGAGCAGTTCTTC,CASSVGGSGRGYNEQFF
TRBJ2-2,15,-,-,TRBV15,TGTGCCACCAGCAGAGGCGGGGCTAGTGCCGGGGAGCTGTTTTTT,CATSRGGASAGELFF
TRBJ1-2,14,TRBD1,-,TRBV9,TGTGCCAGCAGCCTCCTGGACAGGGAACATGGCTACACCTTC,CASSLLDREHGYTF
TRBJ2-7,15,-,-,TRBV4-3,TGCGCCAGCAGCCAAGAACCTGGGGAGCCCTACGAGCAGTACTTC,CASSQEPGEPYEQYF
TRBJ2-5,18,-,once,TRBV5-1,TGCGCCAGCAGCTTCGGTACCCAGGCACTTACCCTCCAAGAGACCCAGTACTTC,CASSFGTQALTLQETQYF
TRBJ1-3,17,-,once,TRBV4-1,TGCGCCAGCAGCCGTGGGGGCCTTGTGAGCTCTGGAAACACCATATATTTT,CASSRGGLVSSGNTIYF
TRBJ1-5,15,-,-,TRBV2,TGTGCCAGCAGTGAAGGCAGGGGTACCAATCAGCCCCAGCATTTT,CASSEGRGTNQPQHF
TRBJ2-5,15,TRBD2,-,TRBV11-3,TGTGCCAGCAGCTTAGCGGGAGGGCCGAGAGAGACCCAGTACTTC,CASSLAGGPRETQYF
TRBJ2-4,14,-,-,TRBV5-1,TGCGCCAGCAGCATACGCCTTGGAACGGACTTTCAGTACTTC,CASSIRLGTDFQYF
TRBJ2-2,18,-,-,TRBV12-5,TGTGCTAGTGGTTTGCCCGGGACATCAGTGGGGTCCACCGGGGAGCTGTTTTTT,CASGLPGTSVGSTGELFF
TRBJ1-2,15,TRBD1,-,TRBV4-3,TGCGCCAGCAGCCAAGATGACAGGGGGCTTTCTGGCTACACCTTC,CASSQDDRGLSGYTF
TRBJ2-5,15,TRBD1,few,TRBV5-1,TGCGCCAGCAGCTTGGTAGGGACAGGGGGAGAGACCCAGTACTTC,CASSLVGTGGETQYF
TRBJ2-2,14,-,-,TRBV5-1,TGCGCCAGCAGCTGGCAGATGAACACCGGGGAGCTGTTTTTT,CASSWQMNTGELFF
TRBJ2-3,15,TRBD2,-,TRBV25-1,TGTGCCAGCAGTGGAGGACTAGGACCCACAGATACGCAGTATTTT,CASSGGLGPTDTQYF
TRBJ1-5,16,TRBD1,-,TRBV6-5,TGTGCCAGCAGTTACTCGAGGGTACAGGGGGATCAGCCCCAGCATTTT,CASSYSRVQGDQPQHF
TRBJ1-5,13,-,-,TRBV2,TGTGCCAGCAGTAATACAGGCAATCAGCCCCAGCATTTT,CASSNTGNQPQHF
TRBJ2-1,11,-,-,TRBV20-1,TGCAGTGCTAGCGGGAGCAATGAGCAGTTCTTC,CSASGSNEQFF
TRBJ2-3,14,TRBD1,-,TRBV18,TGTGCCAGCTCCGGGACAGGGGGGGCAGATACGCAGTATTTT,CASSGTGGADTQYF
TRBJ1-1,15,-,-,TRBV18,TGTGCCAGCTCACCCAACACGGGTATGAACACTGAAGCTTTCTTT,CASSPNTGMNTEAFF
TRBJ2-2,12,-,-,TRBV29-1,TGCAGCGTTGAACTAAGAACCGGGGAGCTGTTTTTT,CSVELRTGELFF